A selection of T cell receptor beta chains follows, all from one sample in a study of cytomegalovirus exposure and HLA in healthy donors. The assay was immunoSEQ multiplex PCR, and TCRdb's table has in-frame clones only and misses some. The data contain 150,000 to 200,000 clones, 60% to 85% of them singletons. The sequenced material came from PBMCs. The origin of the receptors is a man in his forties in good health and CMV-seronegative. CDR3s include the opening cysteine and the closing phenylalanine or tryptophan. The D gene is left open where the match is weak. The size of a clone is reported for some rows only, either as once, few or many, or as a class for expanded clones.

v_call: TRBV7-2; d_call: TRBD1; j_call: TRBJ1-2; clone_size: few; cdr3_aa: CASSLEGGTGGYTF; cdr3_nt: TGTGCCAGCAGCTTAGAGGGCGGGACAGGAGGCTACACCTTC
v_call: TRBV11-3; d_call: -; j_call: TRBJ2-1; clone_size: -; cdr3_aa: CASSLVRGFYNEQFF; cdr3_nt: TGTGCCAGCAGCTTAGTGCGGGGATTCTACAATGAGCAGTTCTTC
v_call: TRBV29-1; d_call: -; j_call: TRBJ1-2; clone_size: once; cdr3_aa: CSVSSSFNYGYTF; cdr3_nt: TGCAGCGTTAGTTCCAGTTTTAACTATGGCTACACCTTC
v_call: TRBV6-1; d_call: TRBD1; j_call: TRBJ1-4; clone_size: -; cdr3_aa: CASSEVTGGAGEKLFF; cdr3_nt: TGTGCCAGCAGTGAAGTGACAGGGGGCGCTGGAGAAAAACTGTTTTTT
v_call: TRBV5-1; d_call: TRBD1; j_call: TRBJ1-2; clone_size: -; cdr3_aa: CASSWPRDRDGYTF; cdr3_nt: TGCGCCAGCAGCTGGCCCCGGGACAGGGATGGCTACACCTTC
v_call: TRBV9; d_call: TRBD2; j_call: TRBJ2-1; clone_size: -; cdr3_aa: CASSSRTSGGAKQFF; cdr3_nt: TGTGCCAGCAGCTCGCGGACTAGCGGGGGGGCCAAGCAGTTCTTC
v_call: TRBV15; d_call: TRBD2; j_call: TRBJ2-4; clone_size: -; cdr3_aa: CATSRDSGASQRPAKNIQYF; cdr3_nt: TGTGCCACCAGCAGGGATAGCGGGGCCTCTCAAAGACCAGCCAAAAACATTCAGTACTTC
v_call: TRBV9; d_call: TRBD1; j_call: TRBJ1-3; clone_size: -; cdr3_aa: CASSPLGQGNSGNTIYF; cdr3_nt: TGTGCCAGCAGCCCTTTGGGACAGGGGAACTCTGGAAACACCATATATTTT
v_call: TRBV27; d_call: TRBD2; j_call: TRBJ2-5; clone_size: few; cdr3_aa: CASSLGHGRNPQETQYF; cdr3_nt: TGTGCCAGCAGTTTAGGGCACGGGAGGAATCCCCAAGAGACCCAGTACTTC
v_call: TRBV7-9; d_call: -; j_call: TRBJ2-7; clone_size: -; cdr3_aa: CASSSLGDSYEQYF; cdr3_nt: TGTGCCAGCAGCTCGCTCGGGGACTCCTACGAGCAGTACTTC
v_call: TRBV5-4; d_call: -; j_call: TRBJ2-5; clone_size: -; cdr3_aa: CASSGQRQETQYF; cdr3_nt: TGTGCCAGCAGCGGACAGCGTCAAGAGACCCAGTACTTC
v_call: TRBV12-5; d_call: TRBD1; j_call: TRBJ1-5; clone_size: few; cdr3_aa: CASGLGQGLGPQHF; cdr3_nt: TGTGCTAGTGGTTTAGGACAGGGGTTAGGGCCCCAGCATTTT
v_call: TRBV5-4; d_call: TRBD1; j_call: TRBJ2-3; clone_size: -; cdr3_aa: CASSPRTGTTDTQYF; cdr3_nt: TGTGCCAGCAGCCCCCGGACAGGTACGACAGATACGCAGTATTTT
v_call: TRBV6-1; d_call: -; j_call: TRBJ2-7; clone_size: -; cdr3_aa: CASTGSAGEQYF; cdr3_nt: TGTGCCAGTACAGGGAGCGCGGGCGAGCAGTACTTC
v_call: TRBV6-6; d_call: -; j_call: TRBJ2-1; clone_size: -; cdr3_aa: CASSPRGSYNEQFF; cdr3_nt: TGTGCCAGCAGTCCGAGGGGGTCCTACAATGAGCAGTTCTTC
v_call: TRBV7-9; d_call: TRBD2; j_call: TRBJ2-3; clone_size: -; cdr3_aa: CASSALGRGADTQYF; cdr3_nt: TGTGCCAGCAGCGCCCTGGGGAGGGGCGCAGATACGCAGTATTTT